This T cell receptor (beta chain) was profiled in a study of blood T cell repertoires in COVID-19. The V gene end was trimmed by 4 bases and the J gene end by 6 bases; junction bases not matched to a gene: 9. CDR3 size: 14 residues. Germline CDR1 is SGHRS and CDR2 is YFSETQ. TCRdb keeps only in-frame clones here, not all; method: immunoSEQ multiplex PCR. The table lists some 98,000 clones, approximately 80% of them singletons. The rearrangement links TRBV5-1 to TRBJ1-2; 7 bases map to TRBD1. The sequence was collected from a man in his 70s with acute or convalescent COVID-19. Sequencing was done on a sample of peripheral blood. CDR3 sequence: CASSPTGPGDGYTF. The CDR3 nucleotides read TGCGCCAGCAGCCCGACAGGGCCAGGTGATGGCTACACCTTC.